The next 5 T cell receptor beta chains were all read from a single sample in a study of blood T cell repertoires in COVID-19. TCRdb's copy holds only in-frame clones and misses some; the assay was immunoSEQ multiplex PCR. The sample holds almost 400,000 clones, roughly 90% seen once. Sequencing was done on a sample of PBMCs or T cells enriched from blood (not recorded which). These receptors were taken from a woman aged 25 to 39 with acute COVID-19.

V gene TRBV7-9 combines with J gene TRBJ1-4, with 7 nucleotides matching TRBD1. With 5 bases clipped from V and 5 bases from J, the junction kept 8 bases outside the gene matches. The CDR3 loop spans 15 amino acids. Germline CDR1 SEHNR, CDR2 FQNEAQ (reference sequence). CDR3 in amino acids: CASSPTGELNEKLFF. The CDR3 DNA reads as TGTGCCAGCAGCCCTACAGGGGAGCTGAATGAAAAACTGTTTTTT.

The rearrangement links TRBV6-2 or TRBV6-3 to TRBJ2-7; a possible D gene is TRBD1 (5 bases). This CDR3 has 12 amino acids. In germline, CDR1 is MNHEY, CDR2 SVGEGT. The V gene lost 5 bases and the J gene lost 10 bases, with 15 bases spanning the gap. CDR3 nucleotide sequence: TGTGCCAGCAGTCCCGATCGACAGACACAGTACTTC. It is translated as CASSPDRQTQYF.

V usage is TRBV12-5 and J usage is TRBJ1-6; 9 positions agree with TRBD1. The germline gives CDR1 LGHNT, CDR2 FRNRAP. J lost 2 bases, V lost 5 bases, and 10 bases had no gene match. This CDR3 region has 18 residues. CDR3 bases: TGTGCTAGTGGTCCGGGACAGGGAGAAAAGCCCTATAATTCACCCCTCCACTTT. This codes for CASGPGQGEKPYNSPLHF.

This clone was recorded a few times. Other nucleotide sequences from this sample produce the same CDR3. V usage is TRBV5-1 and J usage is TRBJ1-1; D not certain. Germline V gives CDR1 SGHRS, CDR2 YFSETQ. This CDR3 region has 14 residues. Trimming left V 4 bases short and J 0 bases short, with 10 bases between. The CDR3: CASSLSLMNTEAFF. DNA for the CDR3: TGCGCCAGCAGCCTATCCCTGATGAACACTGAAGCTTTCTTT.

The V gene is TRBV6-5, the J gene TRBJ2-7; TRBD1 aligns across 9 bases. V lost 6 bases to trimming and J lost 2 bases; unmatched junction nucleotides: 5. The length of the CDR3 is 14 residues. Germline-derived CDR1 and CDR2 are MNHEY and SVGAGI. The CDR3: CASRADRGAYEQYF. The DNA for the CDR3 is TGTGCCAGCAGGGCGGACAGGGGCGCCTACGAGCAGTACTTC.